This T cell receptor beta chain was recorded in a study of blood T cell repertoires in COVID-19. About the study: The United States, Italy and Spain were the sources of the acute and convalescent COVID-19 samples.

Followed over time, Seattle patients had been enrolled while infection was active. Trimming took off 3 bases at V and 3 bases at J, with 21 bases between the two ends. Germline-derived CDR1 and CDR2 are MDHEN and SYDVKM. The CDR3 is 18 residues long. Source study methods: Estimation of nucleated cell counts relied on the amplification of reference gene primers. Sequenced by immunoSEQ multiplex PCR; TCRdb stores in-frame clones only, minus some. The DNA was the basis for D and trimming; V, J and clone size are from that table. The table has about 160,000 clones, 92% seen once. The clonotype was recovered from a man aged 30 to 45 with COVID-19, enrolled during active disease. The sequencing sample was made of peripheral blood. The chain carries TRBV28 and TRBJ2-1; perhaps TRBD2 as D (6 bases). The CDR3 loop is CASSFNNLRDSSYNEQFF. CDR3 nucleotide sequence: TGTGCCAGCAGTTTCAACAACCTCCGGGACTCAAGCTACAATGAGCAGTTCTTC.